One and the same sample provided the 28 T cell receptor beta chains below, sequenced in a study of cytomegalovirus exposure and HLA in healthy donors. Here immunoSEQ multiplex PCR was the method, and the copy in TCRdb shows in-frame clones only, minus some. This sample has some 170,000 clones, with about 89% found just once. The source material was PBMCs. The receptors stem from a man aged 25 to 40 in good health and CMV-seropositive.

This chain links TRBV2 with TRBJ2-3; 9 positions match TRBD1. CDR3 length: 16 residues. V dropped 7 bases and J dropped 2; count of bases not matched to a gene: 10. Germline V lookup: CDR1 SNHLY, CDR2 FYNNEI. The CDR3 region is CASTPGTGYFTDTQYF. The CDR3, as DNA: TGTGCCAGCACCCCCGGGACAGGGTACTTCACAGATACGCAGTATTTT.

J is TRBJ1-1 and V is TRBV20-1; perhaps TRBD1 as D (6 bases). Per the germline V gene, CDR1 is DFQATT and CDR2 is SNEGSKA (reference sequence). CDR3 size: 11 residues. In DNA form, the CDR3 reads TGCAGATCACAGGGATACACTGAAGCTTTCTTT. Translation: CRSQGYTEAFF.

The J gene is TRBJ2-3, the V gene TRBV7-3; D is perhaps TRBD2 (5 bases). CDR1 and CDR2 (germline): SGHTA, FQGTGA. V lost 4 bases, J lost 3 bases, and 11 bases lay in between. There are 14 residues in the CDR3. The CDR3 here is CASSYVGATDTQYF. CDR3 bases: TGTGCCAGCAGCTATGTGGGAGCGACAGATACGCAGTATTTT.

V is TRBV5-1 and J is TRBJ2-7, with TRBD2 matching over 13 bases. J gave up 3 bases and V 0 bases, and 3 bases lay outside the gene matches. This CDR3 spans 16 amino acids. Germline V gene data show CDR1 as SGHRS and CDR2 as YFSETQ. The CDR3 region is CASSLGLAGGFYEQYF. CDR3 DNA sequence: TGCGCCAGCAGCTTGGGACTAGCGGGAGGCTTCTACGAGCAGTACTTC.

A word on this clone: The sample holds other DNA sequences that translate to the same CDR3. The chain combines TRBV19 with TRBJ2-7; 11 bases agree with TRBD1. V gave up 5 bases and J gave up 3 bases; unmatched junction bases: 3. This CDR3 comprises 14 residues. Germline assignment: CDR1 LNHDA and CDR2 SQIVND (reference sequence). This chain's CDR3 is CASSAGTGGYEQYF. For the CDR3, the DNA is TGTGCCAGTAGTGCGGGGACAGGGGGCTACGAGCAGTACTTC. The full variable domain, with the rest looked up from reference TRBV19 and TRBJ2-7, is DGGITQSPKYLFRKEGQNVTLSCEQNLNHDAMYWYRQDPGQGLRLIYYSQIVNDFQKGDIAEGYSVSREKKESFPLTVTSAQKNPTAFYLCASSAGTGGYEQYFGPGTRLTVT.

The chain couples TRBV19 to TRBJ2-1; D possibly corresponds to TRBD2 (5 bases). V was shortened by 0 bases and J by 8 bases, with 17 bases between the two germline ends. The CDR3 consists of 16 residues. The germline V gene encodes CDR1 LNHDA and CDR2 SQIVND (reference sequence). CDR3 region: CASSIDGGGFDDEQFF. In nucleotides, the CDR3 is TGTGCCAGTAGTATAGATGGAGGTGGATTTGACGATGAGCAGTTCTTC.

The rearrangement joins TRBV6-6 to TRBJ2-1, with 9 bases aligning to TRBD1. Trimming cost V 6 bases and J 7 bases; bases outside gene matches: 7. Per germline, CDR1 MNHNY and CDR2 SVGAGI (reference sequence). The CDR3 extends over 14 amino acids. CDR3 coding DNA: TGTGCCAGCAGCGGGACAGGGTCCCGTAATGAGCAGTTCTTC. Translating it yields CASSGTGSRNEQFF.

This clone was observed a handful of times. V usage is TRBV18 and J usage is TRBJ1-5; D perhaps matches TRBD1 (6 bases). The germline CDR1 and CDR2 sequences are KGHSH and LQKENI. The CDR3 spans 15 residues. V shed 2 bases and J shed 4 bases, with 12 bases lying between them. CDR3 bases: TGTGCCAGCTCACCAACAGGACAGAAGAATCAGCCCCAGCATTTT. It yields the protein CASSPTGQKNQPQHF.

The chain employs TRBV19 and TRBJ2-1; TRBD2 matches at 9 bases. Trimming at V came to 2 bases and at J to 15 bases, leaving 8 bases not matched to a gene. Germline CDR1 and CDR2: LNHDA and SQIVND (reference sequence). CDR3 length: 13 amino acids. CDR3 sequence reads: CASSITLSGSPFF. In DNA, the CDR3 is TGTGCCAGTAGTATAACTCTTAGCGGGAGTCCGTTCTTC.

The rearrangement links TRBV18 to TRBJ1-4, with a weak D call TRBD1 (6 bases). The CDR3 sequence is 17 residues long. V dropped 3 bases and J dropped 0 bases, with 14 bases sitting between them. Germline V gene sequence: CDR1 KGHSH, CDR2 LQKENI. This chain's CDR3 is CASSPVRQAATNEKLFF. The CDR3 DNA sequence: TGTGCCAGCTCACCCGTGAGACAGGCAGCAACTAATGAAAAACTGTTTTTT.

The V gene is TRBV30, the J gene TRBJ1-4, with TRBD1 matching over 9 bases. This CDR3 contains 16 residues. V was clipped by 4 bases and J by 4 bases; unmatched bases: 10. Germline V gene lookup returns CDR1 GTSNPN and CDR2 SVGIG (reference sequence). CDR3 DNA: TGTGCCTGGACCTTAGGGACAGGGACCTATAATGAAAAACTGTTTTTT. Its protein is CAWTLGTGTYNEKLFF.

This clone was counted a few times. V gene TRBV19 combines with J gene TRBJ1-1; TRBD1 might be the D (6 bases). The CDR3 spans 14 residues. The ends were cut back, 5 bases at V and 1 base at J, with 11 bases in the middle. The germline CDR1 and CDR2 sequences are LNHDA and SQIVND (reference sequence). The CDR3 loop is CASSPTDRNTEAFF. The CDR3 nucleotides read TGTGCCAGTAGTCCCACGGACAGGAACACTGAAGCTTTCTTT.

Concerning this clone itself: Other DNA sequences of this sample code for an identical CDR3. The J gene is TRBJ1-3, the V gene TRBV30; a possible D gene is TRBD1 (5 bases). The length of the CDR3 is 12 residues. Trimming shortened V by 2 bases and J by 4 bases, and 6 bases separated the two germline ends. CDR1 GTSNPN and CDR2 SVGIG come from the germline V gene (reference sequence). The CDR3 nucleotides are TGTGCCTGGAGTCCAGGGGGAAACACCATATATTTT. Protein: CAWSPGGNTIYF.

The genes are TRBV11-3 and TRBJ2-6, with a tentative D call TRBD2 (5 bases). Germline-derived CDR1 and CDR2 are SGHNT and YENEEA. The CDR3 has 16 amino acids. V lost 7 bases and J lost 1, with 14 bases in between. CDR3 sequence reads: CASTDGKRSGANVLTF. The CDR3 DNA reads TGTGCCAGCACCGACGGGAAAAGGTCTGGGGCCAACGTCCTGACTTTC.

The genes are TRBV18 and TRBJ2-1, with TRBD2 as a possible D gene (6 bases). Trimming pared 3 bases from V and 0 bases from J, leaving 9 bases between. Germline V CDR1 and CDR2: KGHSH, LQKENI. The CDR3 spans 15 residues. The DNA for the CDR3 is TGTGCCAGCTCACCGGGACTCTACTCCTACAATGAGCAGTTCTTC. Translation: CASSPGLYSYNEQFF.

The V gene is TRBV2, the J gene TRBJ1-1, with D perhaps TRBD1 (5 bases). The germline CDR1 and CDR2 sequences are SNHLY and FYNNEI. This CDR3 has 17 amino acids. V shed 0 bases and J shed 6 bases, with 20 bases lying between them. The CDR3 nucleotides are TGTGCCAGCAGTGAAGCTAACCCTGGGAGGGGAACCGCTGAAGCTTTCTTT. Its protein is CASSEANPGRGTAEAFF.

This clone came up a few times. V and J are TRBV7-9 and TRBJ2-7; 7 bases map to TRBD1. Germline CDR1 reads SEHNR; CDR2 reads FQNEAQ (reference sequence). The CDR3 totals 11 residues. The ends lost 6 bases at V and 6 bases at J; junction bases unmatched: 2. The CDR3 nucleotides are TGTGCCAGCAGTTACAGGGGCGAGCAGTACTTC. This translates into CASSYRGEQYF.

The chain joins TRBV14 to TRBJ2-7; D not resolved. CDR1 is SGHDN and CDR2 is FVKESK in the germline V gene. This CDR3 region has 12 residues. V was clipped by 6 bases and J by 4 bases, with 10 bases between them. The CDR3 loop reads CASSPDRYEQYF. The DNA of the CDR3 is TGTGCCAGCAGTCCGGACCGGTACGAGCAGTACTTC. The complete variable domain, with remaining parts taken from reference TRBV14 and TRBJ2-7, reads EAGVTQFPSHSVIEKGQTVTLRCDPISGHDNLYWYRRVMGKEIKFLLHFVKESKQDESGMPNNRFLAERTGGTYSTLKVQPAELEDSGVYFCASSPDRYEQYFGPGTRLTVT.

The chain is built from TRBV29-1 and TRBJ1-3; D perhaps matches TRBD1 (5 bases). Germline V gene lookup returns CDR1 SQVTM and CDR2 ANQGSEA. The length of the CDR3 is 13 residues. V lost 4 bases, J lost 3 bases, and 10 bases lay in between. The CDR3 bases are TGCAGCGTTGGGGGGGACCGTGGAAACACCATATATTTT. Protein sequence: CSVGGDRGNTIYF.

V and J are TRBV5-6 and TRBJ1-5; 7 bases are shared with TRBD1. Germline V CDR1 and CDR2: SGHDT, YYEEEE. The CDR3 is 13 residues long. J was trimmed by 7 bases and V by 5 bases; bases with no gene match: 6. The DNA for the CDR3 is TGTGCCAGCAGTTGGCAGGGGGGACAGCCCCAGCATTTT. Protein sequence: CASSWQGGQPQHF.

The gene calls are TRBV20-1 and TRBJ2-1, with 7 bases that match TRBD2. This CDR3 has 11 residues. Germline loops: CDR1 DFQATT, CDR2 SNEGSKA (reference sequence). V lost 5 bases to trimming and J lost 15 bases; unmatched junction nucleotides: 10. The CDR3: CSASRDYNRFF. CDR3 DNA sequence: TGCAGTGCTTCTAGGGACTATAACCGGTTCTTC.

This chain uses TRBV2 with TRBJ2-1, with D possibly TRBD1 on 6 matching bases. Trimming removed 8 bases from V and 1 base from J, with 9 bases in between. The CDR3 is 13 residues long. Germline CDR1 SNHLY, CDR2 FYNNEI. This CDR3 is CASWGQSYNEQFF. The DNA of the CDR3 is TGTGCCAGCTGGGGGCAGTCCTACAATGAGCAGTTCTTC.

This chain uses TRBV6-5 with TRBJ1-5; D gene unclear. Germline V CDR1 and CDR2: MNHEY, SVGAGI. The V gene lost 0 bases and the J gene lost 6 bases, with 12 bases spanning the gap. The CDR3 extends over 15 amino acids. CDR3 DNA sequence: TGTGCCAGCAGTTACTCCGAGGGAATAGGTCAGCCCCAGCATTTT. It translates to CASSYSEGIGQPQHF.

This rearrangement joins TRBV5-1 to TRBJ2-7, with 7 positions matching TRBD1. The J segment lost 3 bases and the V segment lost 4 bases, leaving 7 bases of the junction unmatched. The CDR3 totals 14 residues. Germline loops: CDR1 SGHRS, CDR2 YFSETQ. The CDR3 DNA sequence: TGCGCCAGCAGCCCCCAGACAGGGAACTACGAGCAGTACTTC. It yields the protein CASSPQTGNYEQYF. The full variable domain, with the rest looked up from reference TRBV5-1 and TRBJ2-7, is KAGVTQTPRYLIKTRGQQVTLSCSPISGHRSVSWYQQTPGQGLQFLFEYFSETQRNKGNFPGRFSGRQFSNSRSEMNVSTLELGDSALYLCASSPQTGNYEQYFGPGTRLTVT.

This chain joins TRBV23-1 and TRBJ2-1; either TRBD1 or TRBD2 may supply D (6 bases each). TRBV23-1 is an open reading frame whose function is uncertain. The CDR3 runs to 12 residues. Trimming left V 4 bases short and J 9 bases short, with 10 bases between. CDR3 coding DNA: TGCGCCAGCAGTCTACAGGGAGGTGAGCAGTTCTTC. This sequence encodes CASSLQGGEQFF.

This sequence joins TRBV7-2 and TRBJ2-2; no clear D gene. V shed 5 bases and J shed 4 bases, with 8 bases lying between them. Germline V gene sequence: CDR1 SGHTA, CDR2 FQGNSA. The CDR3 covers 13 residues. DNA of the CDR3: TGTGCCAGCAGCCTCCGGGCCACCGGGGAGCTGTTTTTT. It translates to CASSLRATGELFF.

With respect to this clone: Other DNA sequences in the sample encode the same CDR3. The J gene is TRBJ2-7, the V gene TRBV20-1; D ambiguous. This CDR3 region has 11 residues. V was cut by 0 bases and J by 4 bases, with 4 bases left in between. CDR1 and CDR2 (germline): DFQATT, SNEGSKA (reference sequence). CDR3 bases: TGCAGTGCTAGAGATTCTTACGAGCAGTACTTC. Its translation: CSARDSYEQYF.

The chain combines TRBV27 with TRBJ2-2; D is unclear. CDR1 and CDR2 from the germline V gene are MNHEY and SMNVEV (reference sequence). CDR3 length: 14 amino acids. Deletions cut 3 bases from V and 0 bases from J, with 5 bases between. The CDR3 is CASSFGPNTGELFF. CDR3 nucleotide sequence: TGTGCCAGCAGTTTTGGACCGAACACCGGGGAGCTGTTTTTT.